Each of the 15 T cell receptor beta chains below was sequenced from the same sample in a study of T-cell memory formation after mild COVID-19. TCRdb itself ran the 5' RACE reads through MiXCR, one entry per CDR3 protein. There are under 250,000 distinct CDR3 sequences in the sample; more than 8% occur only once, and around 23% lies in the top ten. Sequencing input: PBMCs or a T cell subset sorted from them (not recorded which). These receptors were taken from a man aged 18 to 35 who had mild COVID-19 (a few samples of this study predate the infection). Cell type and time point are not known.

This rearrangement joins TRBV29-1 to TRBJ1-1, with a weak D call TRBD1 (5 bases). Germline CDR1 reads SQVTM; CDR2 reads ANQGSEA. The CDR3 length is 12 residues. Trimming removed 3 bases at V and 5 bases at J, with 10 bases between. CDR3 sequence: CSVERPGTEAFF. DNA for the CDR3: TGCAGCGTTGAGCGACCAGGGACTGAAGCTTTCTTT.

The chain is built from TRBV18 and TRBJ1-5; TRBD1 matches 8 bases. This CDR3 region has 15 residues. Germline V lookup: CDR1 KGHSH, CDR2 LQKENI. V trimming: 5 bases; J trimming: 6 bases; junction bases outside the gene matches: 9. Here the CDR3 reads CASSASGGSGQPQHF. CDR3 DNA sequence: TGTGCCAGCTCAGCGTCAGGGGGCTCGGGTCAGCCCCAGCATTTT.

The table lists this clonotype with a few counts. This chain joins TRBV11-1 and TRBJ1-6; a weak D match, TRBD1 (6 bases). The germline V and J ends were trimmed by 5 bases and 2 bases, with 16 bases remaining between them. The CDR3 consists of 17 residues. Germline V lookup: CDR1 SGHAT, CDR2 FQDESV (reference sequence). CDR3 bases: TGTGCCAGCAGCCGGACAGCGGCCTCCACCTATAATTCACCCCTCCACTTT. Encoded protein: CASSRTAASTYNSPLHF.

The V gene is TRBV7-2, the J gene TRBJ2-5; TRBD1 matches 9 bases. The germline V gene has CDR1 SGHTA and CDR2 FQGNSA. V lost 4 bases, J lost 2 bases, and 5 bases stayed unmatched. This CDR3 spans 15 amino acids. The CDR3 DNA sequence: TGTGCCAGCAGCTCCGCGGGACAGGGTCAAGAGACCCAGTACTTC. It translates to CASSSAGQGQETQYF.

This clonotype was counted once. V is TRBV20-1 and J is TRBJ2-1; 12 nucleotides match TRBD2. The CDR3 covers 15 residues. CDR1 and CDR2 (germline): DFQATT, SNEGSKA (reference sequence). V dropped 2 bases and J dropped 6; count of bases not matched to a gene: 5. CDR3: CSARKASGRANEQFF. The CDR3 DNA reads TGCAGTGCTAGAAAGGCTAGCGGGAGGGCCAATGAGCAGTTCTTC.

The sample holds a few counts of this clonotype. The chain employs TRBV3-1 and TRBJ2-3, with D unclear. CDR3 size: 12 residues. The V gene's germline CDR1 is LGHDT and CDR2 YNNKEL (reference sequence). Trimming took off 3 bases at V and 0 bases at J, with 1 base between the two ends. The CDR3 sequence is CASSHSTDTQYF. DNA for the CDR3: TGTGCCAGCAGCCACAGCACAGATACGCAGTATTTT.

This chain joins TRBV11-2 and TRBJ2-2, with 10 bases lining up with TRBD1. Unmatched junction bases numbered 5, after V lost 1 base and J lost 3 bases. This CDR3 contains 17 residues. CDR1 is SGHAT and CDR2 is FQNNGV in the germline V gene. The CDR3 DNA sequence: TGTGCCAGCAGCTTAGTCACGGACAGGGGGGACACCGGGGAGCTGTTTTTT. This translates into CASSLVTDRGDTGELFF. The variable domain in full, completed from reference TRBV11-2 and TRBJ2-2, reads EAGVAQSPRYKIIEKRQSVAFWCNPISGHATLYWYQQILGQGPKLLIQFQNNGVVDDSQLPKDRFSAERLKGVDSTLKIQPAKLEDSAVYLCASSLVTDRGDTGELFFGEGSRLTVL.

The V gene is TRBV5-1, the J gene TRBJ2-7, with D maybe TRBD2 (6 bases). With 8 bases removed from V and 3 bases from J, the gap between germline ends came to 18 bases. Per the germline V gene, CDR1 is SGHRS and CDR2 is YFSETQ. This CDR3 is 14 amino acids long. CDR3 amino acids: CARTWGGELYEQYV. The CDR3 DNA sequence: TGCGCCAGGACCTGGGGAGGTGAACTCTACGAGCAGTACGTC.

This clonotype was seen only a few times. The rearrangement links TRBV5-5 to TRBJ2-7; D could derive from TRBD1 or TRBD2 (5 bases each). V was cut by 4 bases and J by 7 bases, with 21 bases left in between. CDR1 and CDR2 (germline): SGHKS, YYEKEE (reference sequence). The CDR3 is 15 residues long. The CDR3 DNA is TGTGCCAGCAGCCCACAGAGTGGGGGTCTGGGGGAGCAGTACTTC. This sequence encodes CASSPQSGGLGEQYF.

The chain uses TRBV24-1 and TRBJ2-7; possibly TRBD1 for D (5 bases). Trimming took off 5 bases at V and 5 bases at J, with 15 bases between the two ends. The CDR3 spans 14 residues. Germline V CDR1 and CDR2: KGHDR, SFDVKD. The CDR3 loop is CATSASTVFDEQYF. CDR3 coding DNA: TGTGCCACCAGTGCCTCGACAGTGTTCGACGAGCAGTACTTC.

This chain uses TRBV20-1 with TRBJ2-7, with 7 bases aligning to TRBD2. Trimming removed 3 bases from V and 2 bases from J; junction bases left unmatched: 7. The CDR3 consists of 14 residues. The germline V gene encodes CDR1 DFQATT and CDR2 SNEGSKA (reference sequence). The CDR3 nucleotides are TGCAGTGCTAGCCCAGCGGGGCCCGCCTACGAGCAGTACTTC. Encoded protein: CSASPAGPAYEQYF.

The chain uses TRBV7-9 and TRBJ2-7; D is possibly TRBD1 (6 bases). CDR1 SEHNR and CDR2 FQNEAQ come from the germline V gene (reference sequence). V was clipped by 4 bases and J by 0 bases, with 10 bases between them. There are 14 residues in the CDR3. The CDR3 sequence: CASSYRDTSYEQYF. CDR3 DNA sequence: TGTGCCAGCAGCTACCGGGACACCTCCTACGAGCAGTACTTC. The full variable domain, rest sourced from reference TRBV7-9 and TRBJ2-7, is DTGVSQNPRHKITKRGQNVTFRCDPISEHNRLYWYRQTLGQGPEFLTYFQNEAQLEKSRLLSDRFSAERPKGSFSTLEIQRTEQGDSAMYLCASSYRDTSYEQYFGPGTRLTVT.

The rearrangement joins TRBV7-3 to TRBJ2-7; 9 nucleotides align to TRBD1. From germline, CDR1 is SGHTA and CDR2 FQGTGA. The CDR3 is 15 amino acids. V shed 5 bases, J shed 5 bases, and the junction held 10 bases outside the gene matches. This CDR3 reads CASSPTGQGFHEQYV. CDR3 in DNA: TGTGCCAGCAGCCCCACGGGACAGGGATTCCACGAGCAGTACGTC.

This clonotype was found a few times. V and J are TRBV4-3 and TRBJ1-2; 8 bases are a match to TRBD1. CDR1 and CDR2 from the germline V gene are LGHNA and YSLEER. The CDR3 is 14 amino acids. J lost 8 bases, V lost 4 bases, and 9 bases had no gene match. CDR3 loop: CASSPRGRGQGYTF. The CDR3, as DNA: TGCGCCAGCAGCCCCCGGGGCAGGGGGCAAGGCTACACCTTC.

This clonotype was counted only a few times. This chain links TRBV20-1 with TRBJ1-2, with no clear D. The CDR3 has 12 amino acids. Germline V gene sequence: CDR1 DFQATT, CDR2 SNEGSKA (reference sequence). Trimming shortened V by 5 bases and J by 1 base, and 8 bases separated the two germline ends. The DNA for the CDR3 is TGCAGTGCTGGGCTTATTAACTATGGCTACACCTTC. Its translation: CSAGLINYGYTF.